Shown below are 9 T cell receptor beta chains from a single sample sequenced in a study of blood T cell repertoires in COVID-19. Sequenced by immunoSEQ multiplex PCR; TCRdb stores in-frame clones only, minus some. The sample includes under 250,000 clones, about 85% of them seen just once. Input material: PBMCs or T cells enriched from blood (not recorded which). These receptors all come from a man aged 30-40 years who had recovered from COVID-19.

This sequence joins TRBV6-2 or TRBV6-3 and TRBJ2-1; 8 nucleotides line up with TRBD2. V gave up 5 bases and J gave up 8 bases; unmatched junction bases: 8. Germline CDR1 and CDR2: MNHEY and SVGEGT. The CDR3 loop spans 14 amino acids. The CDR3 nucleotides read TGTGCCAGCAGTGGACCGGGACTAGTCGATGAGCAGTTCTTC. This codes for CASSGPGLVDEQFF.

This clone has only a few counts. The rearrangement joins TRBV4-3 to TRBJ2-2, with a weak D call TRBD2 (6 bases). CDR1 is LGHNA and CDR2 is YSLEER in the germline V gene. V gave up 4 bases and J gave up 5 bases, with 17 bases separating them. The CDR3 is 16 residues long. This CDR3 is CASSRAAGIPTGELFF. Written as DNA, the CDR3 is TGCGCCAGCAGCCGCGCCGCGGGGATTCCTACCGGGGAGCTGTTTTTT.

Only one count was recorded for this clone. The V call is TRBV4-1, the J call TRBJ2-2; 7 bases align to TRBD1. The CDR3 spans 16 residues. Germline V gives CDR1 MGHRA, CDR2 YSYEKL. V was pared by 1 base and J by 1 base, with 3 bases of the junction left unmatched. As DNA, the CDR3 is TGCGCCAGCAGCCAAGTTAGGGGGCGGAACACCGGGGAGCTGTTTTTT. It encodes CASSQVRGRNTGELFF.

The V call is TRBV3-1 (or the pseudogene TRBV3-2), the J call TRBJ2-1; a possible D gene is TRBD2 (6 bases). The CDR3 runs to 14 residues. Germline V gives CDR1 LGHDT, CDR2 YNNKEL (reference sequence). Between the trimmed V and J ends, which lost 0 bases and 7 bases, there was a span of 10 bases. CDR3 loop: CASSQELARNEQFF. The DNA of the CDR3 is TGTGCCAGCAGCCAAGAACTAGCTCGTAATGAGCAGTTCTTC.

The chain carries TRBV27 and TRBJ2-1; D gene ambiguous. Per germline, CDR1 MNHEY and CDR2 SMNVEV (reference sequence). Trimming pared 3 bases from V and 11 bases from J, leaving 8 bases between. CDR3 length: 11 amino acids. CDR3 sequence (DNA): TGTGCCAGCAGTTTCGACACAAAGCAGTTCTTC. It yields the protein CASSFDTKQFF.

The chain uses TRBV18 and TRBJ2-7, with no clear D. Germline-derived CDR1 and CDR2 are KGHSH and LQKENI. V lost 2 bases, J lost 4 bases, and 12 bases lay in between. The CDR3 runs 14 residues. The CDR3 sequence is CASSPVYSKYEQYF. The DNA of the CDR3 is TGTGCCAGCTCACCAGTTTACTCCAAATACGAGCAGTACTTC.

This clone was detected a few times. This chain uses TRBV5-1 with TRBJ2-3; D might be TRBD2 (6 bases). The CDR3 consists of 15 residues. Germline V gene data show CDR1 as SGHRS and CDR2 as YFSETQ. V lost 2 bases and J 3 bases, leaving 13 bases between the germline ends. CDR3 in DNA: TGCGCCAGCAGCTTCGTCGGGAGTTTAACAGATACGCAGTATTTT. Protein sequence: CASSFVGSLTDTQYF.

This rearrangement joins TRBV2 to TRBJ1-2; 8 bases map to TRBD1. The CDR3 consists of 15 residues. The V gene end was trimmed by 10 bases and the J gene end by 6 bases; junction bases not matched to a gene: 16. The germline V gene has CDR1 SNHLY and CDR2 FYNNEI. The CDR3 is CATGRGAGQGDGYTF. CDR3 coding DNA: TGTGCCACCGGCCGGGGTGCTGGACAGGGCGATGGCTACACCTTC.

This clone appeared a few times. The J gene is TRBJ1-2, the V gene TRBV2, with D unresolved. V was pared by 7 bases and J by 7 bases, with 13 bases between. The germline V gene encodes CDR1 SNHLY and CDR2 FYNNEI. CDR3 size: 12 residues. The CDR3 nucleotides are TGTGCCAGCAAATTTGGTGCAGGTGGCTACACCTTC. Its translation is CASKFGAGGYTF.